Below, one T cell receptor (beta chain) is given with its context. Its antigen remains unidentified. Profiled with immunoSEQ multiplex PCR; TCRdb holds only in-frame clones, not every one. The table lists 40,000 to 45,000 clones, around three quarters of them singletons. The V and J ends lost 4 bases and 4 bases, in that order; junction bases with no gene match: 7. Germline values: CDR1 SGHTA, CDR2 FQGNSA. The CDR3 spans 15 residues. This sample is part of a study of T cell responses to AZD1222 COVID-19 vaccine. Study-level points and caveats: Nearly half of spike-specific TCRs reportedly target unmutated variant regions.

The specimen comprised peripheral blood, sampled on day 0 of AZD1222 vaccination. The sequence was collected from an adult in good health. J is TRBJ1-2 and V is TRBV7-2; TRBD1 agrees at 9 bases. CDR3 residues: CASSSIGTGRYGYTF. Written as DNA, the CDR3 is TGTGCCAGCAGCTCAATAGGGACAGGGCGCTATGGCTACACCTTC.